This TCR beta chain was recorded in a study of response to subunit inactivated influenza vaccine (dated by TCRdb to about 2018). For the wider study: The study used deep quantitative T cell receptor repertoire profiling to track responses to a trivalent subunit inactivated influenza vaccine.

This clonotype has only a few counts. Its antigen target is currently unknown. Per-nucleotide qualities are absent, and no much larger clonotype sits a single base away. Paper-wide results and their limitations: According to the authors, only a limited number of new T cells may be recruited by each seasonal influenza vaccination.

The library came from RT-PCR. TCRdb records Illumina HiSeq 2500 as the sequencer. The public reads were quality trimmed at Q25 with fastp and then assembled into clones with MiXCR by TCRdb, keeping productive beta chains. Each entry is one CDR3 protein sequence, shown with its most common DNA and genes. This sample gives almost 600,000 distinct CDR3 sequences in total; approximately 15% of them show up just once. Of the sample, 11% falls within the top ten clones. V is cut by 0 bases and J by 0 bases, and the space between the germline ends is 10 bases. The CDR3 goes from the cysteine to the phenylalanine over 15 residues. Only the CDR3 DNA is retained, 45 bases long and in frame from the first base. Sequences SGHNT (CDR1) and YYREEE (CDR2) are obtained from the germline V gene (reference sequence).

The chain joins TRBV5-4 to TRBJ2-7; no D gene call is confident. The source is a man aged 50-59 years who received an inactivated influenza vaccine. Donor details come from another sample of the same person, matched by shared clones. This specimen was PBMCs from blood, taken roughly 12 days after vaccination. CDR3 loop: CASSLGILSSYEQYF. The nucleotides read TGTGCCAGCAGCTTGGGAATATTAAGCTCCTACGAGCAGTACTTC.